This T cell receptor beta chain was captured by sequencing in a study of shared clonotypes between healthy human individuals. The CDR3 is 16 residues long. The germline V gene encodes CDR1 MDHEN and CDR2 SYDVKM. Unmatched junction bases numbered 10, after V lost 5 bases and J lost 6 bases. Produced via immunoSEQ multiplex PCR; TCRdb's table is partial and in-frame only. Here the sample spans approximately 700,000 clones, less than 80% being singletons. All donors qualified as healthy HIV-negative adults and had experienced no recent acute infections or vaccinations. The sample consisted of memory CD4+ T cells sorted from blood. Subset meaning: CD45RA-negative fraction. The receptor's source is a woman aged 25-40 years in good health. The chain is built from TRBV28 and TRBJ1-2; 12 nucleotides align to TRBD1. The CDR3 region is CASSPTAGTGGHGYTF. The CDR3 nucleotides are TGTGCCAGCAGTCCTACCGCCGGGACAGGGGGCCATGGCTACACCTTC.